This TCR beta chain was recorded in a study of blood T cell repertoires in COVID-19. On the study more broadly: Collection of acute and convalescent COVID-19 samples took place in the United States, Italy and Spain.

This clone has a single count. CDR3 size: 16 residues. Trimming at V came to 2 bases and at J to 4 bases, leaving 8 bases not matched to a gene. CDR1 is MNHEY, CDR2 SMNVEV, per germline (reference sequence). Seattle's cohort entered during active infection and was followed longitudinally. Authors' data handling: For nucleated cells, counts were estimated from reference gene primer amplification. TCRdb's copy holds only in-frame clones and misses some; the assay was immunoSEQ multiplex PCR. V and J calls and clone size are as listed in that table; D and trimming were resolved from the DNA. The sample holds 150,000 to 200,000 clones, 79% seen once.

Sequenced material: peripheral blood. V is TRBV27 and J is TRBJ2-7; 10 bases agree with TRBD1. The receptor was derived from a woman aged 55-69 years with COVID-19, enrolled during active disease. The CDR3 sequence: CASSLRWDRGLYEQYF. The DNA of the CDR3 is TGTGCCAGCAGTTTAAGATGGGACAGGGGCCTTTACGAGCAGTACTTC.